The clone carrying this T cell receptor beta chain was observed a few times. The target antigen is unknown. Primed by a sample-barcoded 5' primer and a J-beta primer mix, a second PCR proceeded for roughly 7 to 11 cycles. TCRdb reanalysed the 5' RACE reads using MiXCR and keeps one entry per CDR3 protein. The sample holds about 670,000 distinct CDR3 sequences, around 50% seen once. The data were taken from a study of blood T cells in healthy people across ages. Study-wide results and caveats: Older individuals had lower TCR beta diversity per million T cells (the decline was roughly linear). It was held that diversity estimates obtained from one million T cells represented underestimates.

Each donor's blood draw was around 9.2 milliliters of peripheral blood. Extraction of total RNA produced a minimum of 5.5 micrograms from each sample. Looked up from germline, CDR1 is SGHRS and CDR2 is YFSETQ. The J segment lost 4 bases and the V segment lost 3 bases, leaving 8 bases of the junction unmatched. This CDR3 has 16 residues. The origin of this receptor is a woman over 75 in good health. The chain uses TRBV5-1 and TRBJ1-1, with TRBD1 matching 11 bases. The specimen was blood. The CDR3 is CASSSRPGTGGTEAFF. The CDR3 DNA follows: TGCGCCAGCAGCTCGAGACCCGGGACAGGGGGCACTGAAGCTTTCTTT.